The 23 T cell receptor beta chains presented below share a single source sample, sequenced in a study of identical twins. Using its own MiXCR run on the 5' RACE reads, TCRdb lists one record per CDR3 protein. The sample records about 890,000 distinct CDR3 sequences, 10% to 15% being singletons. These data were also reused for a study on yellow fever vaccine responses in identical twins.

The sample consisted of PBMCs. These receptors originate from a woman aged 18-29 years in good health.

J is TRBJ1-1 and V is TRBV7-9; D is uncertain. The CDR3 extends over 11 amino acids. Trimming took 4 bases from V and 6 from J, leaving 6 bases between them. The germline V gene encodes CDR1 SEHNR and CDR2 FQNEAQ (reference sequence). CDR3: CASSSFAEAFF. CDR3 nucleotide sequence: TGTGCCAGCAGCTCCTTCGCTGAAGCTTTCTTT.

This clonotype was detected only a few times. The rearrangement uses TRBV20-1 and TRBJ2-7, with a tentative D call TRBD1 (5 bases). CDR1 is DFQATT and CDR2 is SNEGSKA in the germline V gene (reference sequence). Trimming removed 6 bases at V and 3 bases at J, with 12 bases between. The CDR3 sequence is 12 residues long. CDR3 loop: CSAQGRGYEQYV. As DNA, the CDR3 is TGCAGTGCGCAGGGTCGCGGCTACGAGCAGTACGTC.

This clonotype has just a few counts. The chain joins TRBV20-1 to TRBJ2-1; tentative D call: TRBD1 (7 bases). Trimming pared 2 bases from V and 6 bases from J, leaving 14 bases between. Looked up from germline, CDR1 is DFQATT and CDR2 is SNEGSKA (reference sequence). The CDR3 has 14 amino acids. CDR3 DNA sequence: TGCAGTGCTAGAATCCCAGGGGGACTCAATGAGCAGTTCTTC. Encoded protein: CSARIPGGLNEQFF.

This clonotype was seen many times. CDR3 nucleotides: TGTGCCAGCAGCTTGACAGGGGATGGGTACAATGAGCAGTTCTTC. Protein sequence: CASSLTGDGYNEQFF. The genes are TRBV11-3 and TRBJ2-1; 8 bases are shared with TRBD1. The CDR3 covers 15 residues. With V trimmed by 3 bases and J by 4 bases, 5 bases remained unmatched. In germline, CDR1 is SGHNT, CDR2 YENEEA.

The chain employs TRBV5-1 and TRBJ2-7; 12 nucleotides line up with TRBD2. CDR3 length: 19 amino acids. V dropped 5 bases and J dropped 0; count of bases not matched to a gene: 15. From germline, CDR1 is SGHRS and CDR2 YFSETQ. The CDR3 sequence: CASRTTPLAGGPPSYEQYF. The CDR3 DNA sequence: TGCGCCAGCAGGACCACCCCGCTAGCGGGAGGGCCCCCCTCCTACGAGCAGTACTTC.

This clonotype has a count of ten or more. The chain carries TRBV24-1 and TRBJ2-1; 14 bases fit TRBD2. There are 18 residues in the CDR3. Germline V gene sequence: CDR1 KGHDR, CDR2 SFDVKD. Trimming cost V 3 bases and J 0 bases; bases outside gene matches: 3. The CDR3 coding sequence is TGTGCCACCAGTGATCCCGGGACTAGCGGGAGCTCCTACAATGAGCAGTTCTTC. This codes for CATSDPGTSGSSYNEQFF.

This clonotype was seen a few times. The chain employs TRBV4-1 and TRBJ2-1, with D perhaps being TRBD1 or TRBD2 (5 bases each). Trimming shortened V by 4 bases and J by 0 bases, and 16 bases separated the two germline ends. Per the germline V gene, CDR1 is MGHRA and CDR2 is YSYEKL. CDR3 length: 17 residues. As DNA, the CDR3 is TGCGCCAGCAGCCGTCAAAGGGACCGCGGCTCCTACAATGAGCAGTTCTTC. Amino acid sequence: CASSRQRDRGSYNEQFF.

In its sample, this clonotype was seen a few times. J is TRBJ2-1 and V is TRBV12-3 or TRBV12-4; 9 bases match TRBD2. The V segment lost 11 bases and the J segment 7 bases; nucleotides outside the gene matches: 12. The length of the CDR3 is 14 residues. CDR3: CAARKASGDNEQFF. The CDR3 region has the DNA TGTGCCGCACGAAAGGCTAGCGGGGATAATGAGCAGTTCTTC.

The chain's CDR3 is CSARDLGTYSNQPQHF. The CDR3 DNA reads as TGCAGTGCTAGAGATTTGGGGACTTATAGCAATCAGCCCCAGCATTTT. The rearrangement links TRBV20-1 to TRBJ1-5; maybe TRBD1 (5 bases). The CDR3 totals 16 residues. The ends were cut back, 0 bases at V and 0 bases at J, with 12 bases in the middle. Per the germline V gene, CDR1 is DFQATT and CDR2 is SNEGSKA (reference sequence).

The V gene is TRBV3-1, the J gene TRBJ2-3; TRBD2 agrees at 7 bases. V shed 4 bases and J 6 bases; nucleotides not matched to a gene: 7. This CDR3 has 14 residues. Per the germline V gene, CDR1 is LGHDT and CDR2 is YNNKEL (reference sequence). CDR3: CASSPRLAVDTQYF. DNA of the CDR3: TGTGCCAGCAGCCCGAGACTAGCCGTGGATACGCAGTATTTT.

The chain recombines TRBV12-3 or TRBV12-4 with TRBJ2-5, with unresolved D. This CDR3 contains 14 residues. Trimming stripped 3 bases from V and 7 bases from J, with 15 bases between. DNA of the CDR3: TGTGCCAGCAGTTTGAGGCTCCTAACGCCGACCCAGTACTTC. Amino acid sequence: CASSLRLLTPTQYF.

The chain has TRBV28 and TRBJ2-1, with 7 positions matching TRBD2. V dropped 5 bases and J dropped 0; count of bases not matched to a gene: 4. The CDR3 sequence is 15 residues long. The germline gives CDR1 MDHEN, CDR2 SYDVKM. Written as DNA, the CDR3 is TGTGCCAGCAGTGGGGAGGGCCTCTCCTACAATGAGCAGTTCTTC. It codes for CASSGEGLSYNEQFF. Looking up the rest from reference TRBV28 and TRBJ2-1 gives the full variable domain: DVKVTQSSRYLVKRTGEKVFLECVQDMDHENMFWYRQDPGLGLRLIYFSYDVKMKEKGDIPEGYSVSREKKERFSLILESASTNQTSMYLCASSGEGLSYNEQFFGPGTRLTVL.

The V and J genes are TRBV3-1 and TRBJ2-2; 10 bases are a match to TRBD2. The junction had 2 bases not matched to a gene; V was cut back by 3 bases and J by 1 base. The germline V gene has CDR1 LGHDT and CDR2 YNNKEL (reference sequence). This CDR3 region has 16 residues. Written as DNA, the CDR3 is TGTGCCAGCAGCCAGGCTAGCGGGAGGAACACCGGGGAGCTGTTTTTT. It is translated as CASSQASGRNTGELFF. Filled out from reference TRBV3-1 and TRBJ2-2, the complete variable domain reads DTAVSQTPKYLVTQMGNDKSIKCEQNLGHDTMYWYKQDSKKFLKIMFSYNNKELIINETVPNRFSPKSPDKAHLNLHINSLELGDSAVYFCASSQASGRNTGELFFGEGSRLTVL.

This clonotype turned up a few times. V gene TRBV24-1 combines with J gene TRBJ2-3; D might be TRBD2 (5 bases). CDR3 size: 11 residues. Germline CDR1 is KGHDR and CDR2 is SFDVKD. V was clipped by 7 bases and J by 6 bases, with 7 bases between them. The CDR3 is CATRDLDTQYF. The CDR3, as DNA: TGTGCCACCAGGGACTTGGATACGCAGTATTTT.

The chain joins TRBV12-3 or TRBV12-4 to TRBJ2-1, with TRBD2 matching 7 bases. CDR3 length: 16 residues. V lost 4 bases, J lost 8 bases, and 14 bases stayed unmatched. CDR3 bases: TGTGCCAGCAGTTCCGAGTCTCTGGTAGCGGGCGATGAGCAGTTCTTC. It yields the protein CASSSESLVAGDEQFF.

Ten or more counts support this clonotype. The chain combines TRBV20-1 with TRBJ2-1, with D tentatively TRBD1 or TRBD2 (5 bases each). V shed 2 bases and J shed 2 bases, with 10 bases lying between them. The CDR3 loop spans 14 amino acids. CDR1 DFQATT and CDR2 SNEGSKA come from the germline V gene (reference sequence). The CDR3 DNA follows: TGCAGTGCTAGATGGGGGTCCCCCTACAATGAGCAGTTCTTC. Translated: CSARWGSPYNEQFF.

There are a few counts of this clonotype. The chain employs TRBV12-3 or TRBV12-4 and TRBJ2-1, with TRBD2 matching over 7 bases. V gave up 2 bases and J gave up 14 bases; unmatched junction bases: 9. There are 13 residues in the CDR3. CDR3 protein: CASSLHRDYNEFF. The CDR3 region has the DNA TGTGCCAGCAGTTTACACCGGGACTACAACGAGTTCTTC.

This clonotype occurred a few times. DNA for the CDR3: TGTGCCAGCAGTTTTCGGCGCGAGCAGTACTTC. Translation: CASSFRREQYF. V is TRBV12-3 or TRBV12-4 and J is TRBJ2-7; D is unclear. V lost 3 bases and J lost 6, with 6 bases in between. CDR3 length: 11 amino acids.

This sequence joins TRBV15 and TRBJ2-1, with D unresolved. Germline loops: CDR1 LNHNV, CDR2 YYDKDF (reference sequence). The CDR3 is 13 amino acids. V was shortened by 5 bases and J by 3 bases, with 8 bases between the two germline ends. The CDR3 sequence: CATSVTGYNEQFF. CDR3 nucleotide sequence: TGTGCCACCAGCGTAACGGGCTACAATGAGCAGTTCTTC. Filled out from reference TRBV15 and TRBJ2-1, the complete variable domain reads DAMVIQNPRYQVTQFGKPVTLSCSQTLNHNVMYWYQQKSSQAPKLLFHYYDKDFNNEADTPDNFQSRRPNTSFCFLDIRSPGLGDTAMYLCATSVTGYNEQFFGPGTRLTVL.

This chain uses TRBV10-3 with TRBJ2-1; TRBD1 agrees at 10 bases. The CDR3 is made up of 13 amino acids. V lost 6 bases, J lost 9 bases, and 5 bases stayed unmatched. The germline CDR1 and CDR2 sequences are ENHRY and SYGVKD. The CDR3 is CAISLTGGFEQFF. The CDR3 nucleotides are TGTGCCATCAGCCTGACAGGGGGCTTTGAGCAGTTCTTC.

The sample holds a few counts of this clonotype. This chain links TRBV6-2 or TRBV6-3 with TRBJ2-2; tentative D call: TRBD1 (6 bases). V lost 2 bases and J lost 5, with 24 bases in between. The CDR3 loop spans 19 amino acids. In germline, CDR1 is MNHEY, CDR2 SVGEGT. DNA for the CDR3: TGTGCCAGCAGTTACCCTCCTTACAGGGCAGAATTTGGGACCGGGGAGCTGTTTTTT. This translates into CASSYPPYRAEFGTGELFF.

This clonotype was counted only a few times. The chain employs TRBV6-1 and TRBJ1-2, with TRBD1 matching 9 bases. Germline V CDR1 and CDR2: MNHNS, SASEGT. Losses at the gene ends were 4 bases for V and 10 bases for J; bases not matched to a gene: 7. This CDR3 spans 13 amino acids. In nucleotides, the CDR3 is TGTGCCAGCAGTGCCGGGACAGGGAATTACTACACCTTC. It codes for CASSAGTGNYYTF.

The chain links TRBV10-3 to TRBJ1-2, with D maybe TRBD1 (5 bases). The CDR3 length is 14 residues. The ends were cut back, 7 bases at V and 6 bases at J, with 18 bases in the middle. Germline assignment: CDR1 ENHRY and CDR2 SYGVKD. The CDR3 nucleotides read TGTGCCATCAACCAGGGTGGGGGGACCCATGGCTACACCTTC. Its protein product is CAINQGGGTHGYTF.